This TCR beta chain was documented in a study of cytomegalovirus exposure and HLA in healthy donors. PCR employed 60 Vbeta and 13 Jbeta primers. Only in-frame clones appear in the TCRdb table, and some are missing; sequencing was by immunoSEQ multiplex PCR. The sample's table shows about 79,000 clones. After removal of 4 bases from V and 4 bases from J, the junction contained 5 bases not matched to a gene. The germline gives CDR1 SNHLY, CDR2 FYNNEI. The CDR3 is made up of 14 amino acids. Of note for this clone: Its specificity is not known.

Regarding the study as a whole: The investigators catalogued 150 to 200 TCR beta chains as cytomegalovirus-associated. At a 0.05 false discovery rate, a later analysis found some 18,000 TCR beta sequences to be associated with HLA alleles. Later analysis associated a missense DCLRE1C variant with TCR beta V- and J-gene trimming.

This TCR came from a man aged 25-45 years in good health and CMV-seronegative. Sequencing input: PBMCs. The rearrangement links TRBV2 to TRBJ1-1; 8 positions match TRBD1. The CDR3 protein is CASSVETGATEAFF. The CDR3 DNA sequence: TGTGCCAGCAGTGTCGAGACAGGGGCCACTGAAGCTTTCTTT.